The present T cell receptor (beta chain) was sequenced within a study of early T cells in non-severe SARS-CoV-2 infection (dated by TCRdb to about 2021). A note on the overall study: Because TCR sequencing relied on bulk RNA taken from unsorted whole blood, pairing of alpha and beta chains was not possible.

The library was prepared using 5' RACE. Instrument used: NextSeq 500. Unique molecular identifiers were attached to individual cDNA molecules in the TCR library protocol so that sequencing error and PCR bias could be corrected. Sequencing covered both TCR alpha and beta chains, and within each sample the abundances of alpha and beta sequences were tightly co-correlated. The authors processed their data as follows. Decombinator V4 was used to perform V gene, J gene and CDR3 annotation of TCR sequences. Expanded TCRs were defined as changing significantly between any two time points under a Poisson model with p below 0.0001. TCR abundances were normalised to the total number of TCRs sequenced per sample and were expressed as counts per million. TRAV1-2 paired with TRAJ12, TRAJ20 or TRAJ33 defined MAIT TCRs, while TRAV10 paired with TRAJ18 defined iNKT TCRs. A search of VDJdb, accessed on 1 November 2021, was run for TCRs annotated to CMV, EBV and SARS-CoV-2, with TCRs annotated for multiple antigens excluded. Through fastp at Q25 and MiXCR, TCRdb rebuilt clones from the public reads, retaining in-frame beta chains. Each entry merges the rows of one CDR3 protein and shows their most common DNA and genes. TCRdb, rather than the study authors, made the V and J calls. The sample data list 85,000 to 100,000 distinct CDR3 sequences, and roughly 11% of these were observed just once. Around 5.1% of the sample is taken by the ten largest.

What the authors observed across the whole study: VDJdb matching was skewed toward anti-spike CD8 responses and likely underestimated virus-specific expansions by missing private and CD4 specificities.

This clonotype was counted many times. The antigen it binds to is not known. No per-base quality is available; no much larger clone lies one base away. This was a case-control study nested in a cohort of healthcare workers in London, UK, who had nasopharyngeal swab PCR tests and blood samples taken every week. Healthcare workers were recruited during the week of the UK lockdown, between 23 and 31 March 2020, and followed weekly for up to roughly 15 weeks. As encoded in the germline V gene, CDR1 is SGHTA while CDR2 is FQGTGA. The junction shows trimming of 6 bases on V and 4 bases on J, and the gene matches do not reach 1 base of it. Reading from cysteine to phenylalanine, the CDR3 counts 14 amino acids. CDR3 DNA only is kept here, 42 bases in frame from base 1.

The specimen sequenced was whole blood. This TCR came from an adult who was a healthcare worker with PCR-confirmed SARS-CoV-2 infection or an uninfected control (not recorded which). The rearranged segments are TRBV7-3 and TRBJ2-2; 11 middle bases align to TRBD1. The DNA sequence reads TGTGCCAGCAGGGGGACAGGGGGCACCGGGGAGCTGTTTTTT. This translates into CASRGTGGTGELFF.